These T cell receptor beta chains were read from a single sample in a study of cytomegalovirus exposure and HLA in healthy donors. Profiling relied on immunoSEQ multiplex PCR, and the TCRdb table lists in-frame clones only, not all of them. The sample contains 50,000 to 60,000 clones, about 80% of which appear only once. Sequenced input: PBMCs. The origin of the receptors is a female donor in good health and CMV-seronegative. CDR3s include the opening cysteine and the closing phenylalanine or tryptophan.

j_call	v_call	cdr3_aa
TRBJ1-1	TRBV18	CASSLQNTEAFF
TRBJ1-2	TRBV29-1	CSVGQSNYGYTF
TRBJ2-5	TRBV19	CASSNRDRRWETQYF
TRBJ2-7	TRBV27	CASSLIGSGAYEQYF
TRBJ1-1	TRBV6-5	CASRTRRGGTEAFF
TRBJ1-2	TRBV6-5	CASRKTGLGGGYTF
TRBJ1-5	TRBV18	CASSPQGVMSNQPQHF
TRBJ2-3	TRBV5-4	CASSLGQGESGTQYF
-	TRBV25-1	CASNGTGCSYEQYF
TRBJ1-1	TRBV5-1	CASSLQDNTEAFF
-	TRBV5-1	CASSLGGEGAYEQYF
TRBJ1-1	TRBV25-1	CASKKDYGGQMNTEAFF
TRBJ2-5	TRBV5-6	CASSYKETQYF
TRBJ1-2	TRBV19	CATSLRANYGYTF
TRBJ1-2	TRBV10-1	CASSQTRAGGYTF
TRBJ2-3	TRBV27	CASSLFSGTSTDTQYF